This T cell receptor beta chain was found in a study of blood T cell repertoires in COVID-19. Across the whole study: Samples representing acute and convalescent COVID-19 were sourced from the United States, Italy and Spain. PBMCs, B-cell-depleted T cells, or T cells were the source of the cDNA or gDNA that made up the material.

Germline V gene lookup returns CDR1 SNHLY and CDR2 FYNNEI. The V end was cut by 0 bases, the J end by 1 base, with 21 bases between. The CDR3 is 19 amino acids. Source study methods: Estimation of nucleated cell counts relied on the amplification of reference gene primers. Sequencing used immunoSEQ multiplex PCR; TCRdb keeps in-frame clones, though not all of them. The V and J calls and clone size are taken from that table; D and trimming were inferred from the DNA. Among about 260,000 clones listed, around 86% were seen once. This clonotype originated in a man aged 35 to 55 with active or convalescent COVID-19. This chain connects TRBV2 to TRBJ1-1, with D perhaps matching TRBD1 (5 bases). The specimen sequenced was peripheral blood. CDR3 sequence reads: CASSEAQIWGGSPNTEAFF. The DNA for the CDR3 is TGTGCCAGCAGTGAAGCGCAGATCTGGGGCGGGAGTCCGAACACTGAAGCTTTCTTT.